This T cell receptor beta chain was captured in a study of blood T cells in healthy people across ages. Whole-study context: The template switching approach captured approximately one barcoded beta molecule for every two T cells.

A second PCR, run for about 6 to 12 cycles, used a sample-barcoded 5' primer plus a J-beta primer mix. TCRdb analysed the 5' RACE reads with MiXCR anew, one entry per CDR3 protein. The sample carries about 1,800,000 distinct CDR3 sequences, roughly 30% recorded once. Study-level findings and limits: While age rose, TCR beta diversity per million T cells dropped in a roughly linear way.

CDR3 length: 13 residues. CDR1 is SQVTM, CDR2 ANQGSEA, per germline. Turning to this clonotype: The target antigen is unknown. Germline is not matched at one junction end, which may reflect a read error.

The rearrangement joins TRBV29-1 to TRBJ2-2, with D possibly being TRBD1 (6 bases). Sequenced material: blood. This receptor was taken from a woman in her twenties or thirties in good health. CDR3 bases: TGCAGCGTGGAAGTTCAGGGGCCCGGGGAGTTGTTTTTT. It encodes CSVEVQGPGELFF.